This TCR beta chain was profiled in a study of technical replicates of blood from a handful of donors. Data came from immunoSEQ multiplex PCR; TCRdb stores just in-frame clones and leaves some out. This sample has 55,000 to 80,000 clones, with approximately 97% found just once. The CDR3 has 11 residues. Germline CDR1 SGHNT, CDR2 YENEEA. The germline V and J ends were trimmed by 1 base and 10 bases, with 5 bases remaining between them. This chain joins TRBV11-3 and TRBJ2-1; D remains ambiguous. The TCR sequence derives from a human donor in good health. The sample consisted of T cells isolated from PBMCs. As DNA, the CDR3 is TGTGCCAGCAGCTTAGGGCCAGAGCAGTTCTTC. Translation: CASSLGPEQFF.